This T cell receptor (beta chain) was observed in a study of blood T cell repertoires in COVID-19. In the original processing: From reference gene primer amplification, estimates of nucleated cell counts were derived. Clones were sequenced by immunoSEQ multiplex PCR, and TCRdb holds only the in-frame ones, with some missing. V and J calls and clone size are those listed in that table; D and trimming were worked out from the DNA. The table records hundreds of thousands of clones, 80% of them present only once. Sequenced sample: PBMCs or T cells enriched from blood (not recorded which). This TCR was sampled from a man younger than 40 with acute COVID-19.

The CDR3 here is CASSPDRVAGYTF. In DNA, the CDR3 is TGTGCCAGCAGCCCGGACAGGGTCGCTGGCTACACCTTC. The V gene is TRBV7-6, the J gene TRBJ1-2, with 8 bases lining up with TRBD1. V dropped 5 bases and J dropped 7; count of bases not matched to a gene: 6. Germline V gene lookup returns CDR1 SGHVS and CDR2 FNYEAQ. The CDR3 sequence is 13 residues long. Using reference TRBV7-6 and TRBJ1-2 for the parts outside the CDR3, the full variable domain is GAGVSQSPRYKVTKRGQDVALRCDPISGHVSLYWYRQALGQGPEFLTYFNYEAQQDKSGLPNDRFSAERPEGSISTLTIQRTEQRDSAMYRCASSPDRVAGYTFGSGTRLTVV.